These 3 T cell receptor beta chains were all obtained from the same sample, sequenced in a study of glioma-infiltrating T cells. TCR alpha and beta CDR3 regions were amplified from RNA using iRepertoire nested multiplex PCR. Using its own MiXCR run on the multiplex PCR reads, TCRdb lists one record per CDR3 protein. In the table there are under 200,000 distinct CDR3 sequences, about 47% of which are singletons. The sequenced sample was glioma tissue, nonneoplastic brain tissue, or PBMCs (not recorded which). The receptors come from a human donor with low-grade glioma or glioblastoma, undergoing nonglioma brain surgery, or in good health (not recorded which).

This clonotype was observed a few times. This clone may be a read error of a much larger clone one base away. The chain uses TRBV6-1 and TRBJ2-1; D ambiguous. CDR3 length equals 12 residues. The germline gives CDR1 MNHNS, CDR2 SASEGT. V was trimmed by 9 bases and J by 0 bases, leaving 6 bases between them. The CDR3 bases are TGTGCCAGAAGTACCTCCTACAATGAGCAGTTCTTC. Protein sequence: CARSTSYNEQFF.

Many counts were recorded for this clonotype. The CDR3 DNA follows: TGTGCCAGCACCACTGGGAGGAACACTGAAGCTTTCTTT. Translated, it gives CASTTGRNTEAFF. The chain joins TRBV25-1 to TRBJ1-1; no clear D gene. In germline, CDR1 is MGHDK, CDR2 SYGVNS. This CDR3 is built from 13 residues. Trimming shortened V by 7 bases and J by 1 base, and 10 bases separated the two germline ends. The variable domain in full, with the rest retrieved from reference TRBV25-1 and TRBJ1-1, is EADIYQTPRYLVIGTGKKITLECSQTMGHDKMYWYQQDPGMELHLIHYSYGVNSTEKGDLSSESTVSRIRTEHFPLTLESARPSHTSQYLCASTTGRNTEAFFGQGTRLTVV.

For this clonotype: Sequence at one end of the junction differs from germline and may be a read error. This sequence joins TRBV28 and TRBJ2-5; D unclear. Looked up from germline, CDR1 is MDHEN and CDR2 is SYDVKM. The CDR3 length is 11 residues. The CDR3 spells CVSSLWQEKDF. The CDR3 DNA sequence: TGTGTTAGCAGTTTATGGCAGGAGAAGGACTTC.